Listed below are T cell receptor beta chains from one sample, sequenced in a study of blood T cell repertoires in COVID-19. TCRdb's copy holds only in-frame clones and misses some; the assay was immunoSEQ multiplex PCR. Here the sample spans about 150,000 clones, around four fifths being singletons. The source material was PBMCs or T cells enriched from blood (not recorded which). These receptors were collected from a woman aged 35 to 49 who had recovered from COVID-19. Both conserved end residues are part of each CDR3. Each record gives: V gene, clone size, D gene, J gene, CDR3 protein, CDR3 DNA. D genes are given only for firm matches. Not every row has a clone size; where given, it reads once, few, many or a size class.

>TRBV5-1|-|-|TRBJ2-1
CASSFDSPTYNEQFF
TGCGCCAGCAGCTTCGACTCCCCGACTTACAATGAGCAGTTCTTC
>TRBV5-6|-|-|TRBJ1-2
CASSLYGNPNYGYTF
TGTGCCAGCAGCTTGTACGGGAATCCTAACTATGGCTACACCTTC
>TRBV9|-|TRBD1|TRBJ2-1
CASSSQGEDYNEQFF
TGTGCCAGCAGCTCTCAGGGGGAAGACTACAATGAGCAGTTCTTC
>TRBV2|-|TRBD1|TRBJ1-4
CASRDRRGGDEKLFF
TGTGCCAGCCGGGACAGGAGGGGGGGGGATGAAAAACTGTTTTTT
>TRBV5-1|-|TRBD1|TRBJ1-2
CASSPQTGALHYGYTF
TGCGCCAGCAGCCCACAGACAGGGGCGCTTCACTATGGCTACACCTTC
>TRBV5-1|-|-|TRBJ2-5
CASSLAEAQTAYQETQYF
TGCGCCAGCAGCTTGGCTGAGGCCCAGACAGCGTACCAAGAGACCCAGTACTTC
>TRBV7-6|-|-|TRBJ2-1
CASSLVSPLSYNEQFF
TGTGCCAGCAGCTTAGTCTCCCCTCTCTCCTACAATGAGCAGTTCTTC
>TRBV11-2|-|TRBD2|TRBJ2-5
CASSLTSGGAGETQYF
TGTGCCAGCAGCTTAACTAGCGGGGGGGCGGGAGAGACCCAGTACTTC
>TRBV12-3/TRBV12-4|-|-|TRBJ1-2
CASSPTGTYGYTF
TGTGCCAGCAGTCCTACAGGGACCTATGGCTACACCTTC
>TRBV27|-|TRBD2|TRBJ2-1
CASSFLAGDEQFF
TGTGCCAGCAGTTTCCTAGCGGGAGACGAGCAGTTCTTC
>TRBV10-1|few|-|TRBJ1-5
CASSESGEGQPQHF
TGCGCCAGCAGTGAGTCCGGGGAGGGTCAGCCCCAGCATTTT
>TRBV6-1|once|-|TRBJ2-5
CASSDMETQYF
TGTGCCAGCAGTGACATGGAGACCCAGTACTTC
>TRBV6-5|-|TRBD1|TRBJ2-1
CATTPTGGRGEQFF
TGTGCCACCACCCCCACAGGGGGACGAGGTGAGCAGTTCTTC
>TRBV29-1|once|-|TRBJ1-1
CSVERQGLSEAFF
TGCAGCGTTGAAAGGCAGGGTCTTAGTGAAGCTTTCTTT
>TRBV18|few|-|TRBJ2-7
CASSPVGAGVSYEQYF
TGTGCCAGCTCACCAGTCGGCGCAGGGGTGAGTTACGAGCAGTACTTC
>TRBV28|few|-|TRBJ2-1
CASTLAGSINEQFF
TGTGCCAGCACCCTGGCCGGGTCTATCAATGAGCAGTTCTTC
>TRBV7-3|-|-|TRBJ2-2
CASRPSAGIWVLGSSTGELFF
TGTGCCAGCCGCCCCTCCGCCGGGATTTGGGTACTTGGTAGTAGCACCGGGGAGCTGTTTTTT
>TRBV4-1|-|-|TRBJ1-5
CASSQKLQGYSNQPQHF
TGCGCCAGCAGCCAAAAACTTCAGGGGTATAGCAATCAGCCCCAGCATTTT
>TRBV16|-|-|TRBJ1-2
CASSQSIRGSRGYTF
TGTGCCAGCAGCCAATCGATTCGGGGGAGTAGAGGCTACACCTTC
>TRBV29-1|-|TRBD1|TRBJ1-2
CSVAGQGIGYTF
TGCAGCGTTGCGGGACAGGGAATTGGCTACACCTTC
>TRBV5-6|-|-|TRBJ2-1
CASSPRAYNEQFF
TGTGCCAGCAGCCCCCGGGCCTACAATGAGCAGTTCTTC
>TRBV7-9|-|-|TRBJ1-1
CASSGSLANTEAFF
TGTGCCAGCAGCGGGAGCCTAGCCAACACTGAAGCTTTCTTT
>TRBV7-9|-|TRBD2|TRBJ2-1
CASSHLSGGHNEQFF
TGTGCCAGCAGCCACCTGAGCGGGGGGCACAATGAGCAGTTCTTC
>TRBV28|-|-|TRBJ1-4
CASSPGGEGEKLFF
TGTGCCAGCAGTCCGGGGGGGGAGGGAGAAAAACTGTTTTTT
>TRBV5-4|-|-|TRBJ2-1
CASSLGTDNEQFF
TGTGCCAGCAGCTTGGGGACAGACAATGAGCAGTTCTTC
>TRBV7-2|-|-|TRBJ1-1
CASSFPRGEAFF
TGTGCCAGCAGCTTTCCTCGGGGTGAAGCTTTCTTT
>TRBV30|once|-|TRBJ2-5
CAWSPTGETQYF
TGTGCCTGGAGCCCGACGGGAGAGACCCAGTACTTC
>TRBV5-1|once|TRBD2|TRBJ2-1
CASSSGTSSNEQFF
TGCGCCAGCTCGTCCGGGACTAGCAGCAATGAGCAGTTCTTC
>TRBV7-2|once|-|TRBJ1-3
CASSIAPGPGNTIYF
TGTGCCAGCAGCATCGCCCCTGGGCCTGGAAACACCATATATTTT
>TRBV19|-|TRBD2|TRBJ2-3
CASSSPTSGRPSTDTQYF
TGTGCCAGTAGTTCCCCGACTAGCGGGAGGCCTAGCACAGATACGCAGTATTTT
>TRBV9|-|TRBD2|TRBJ2-3
CASSVGASGLTDTQYF
TGTGCCAGCAGCGTAGGGGCTAGCGGGCTCACAGATACGCAGTATTTT
>TRBV2|-|-|TRBJ1-5
CASSDLASGVGNQPQHF
TGTGCCAGCAGTGACCTTGCTTCGGGGGTCGGCAATCAGCCCCAGCATTTT
>TRBV19|-|TRBD1|TRBJ1-5
CASSGTGGNQPQHF
TGTGCCAGTTCCGGGACAGGGGGAAATCAGCCCCAGCATTTT
>TRBV19|once|TRBD2|TRBJ2-3
CASRPSGSSTDTQYF
TGTGCCAGTCGACCTAGCGGAAGTAGCACAGATACGCAGTATTTT
>TRBV5-1|-|TRBD1|TRBJ2-6
CASSLEQGPGANVLTF
TGCGCCAGCAGCTTGGAACAGGGGCCTGGGGCCAACGTCCTGACTTTC
>TRBV6-1|-|-|TRBJ1-5
CASSEGGPGNQPQHF
TGTGCCAGCAGTGAGGGGGGTCCGGGGAATCAGCCCCAGCATTTT
>TRBV5-1|-|-|TRBJ1-2
CASSPYRDGYTF
TGCGCCAGCAGCCCCTACAGGGATGGCTACACCTTC
>TRBV3-1/TRBV3-2|-|TRBD2|TRBJ2-1
CASSPEREKDEQFF
TGTGCCAGCAGCCCAGAGCGGGAGAAAGATGAGCAGTTCTTC
>TRBV10-3|-|-|TRBJ1-1
CAISELQGWGLGAEAFF
TGTGCCATCAGTGAACTTCAGGGGTGGGGTCTCGGGGCTGAAGCTTTCTTT
>TRBV9|once|TRBD2|TRBJ2-1
CASSALRAGGPMEQFF
TGTGCCAGCAGCGCGCTTCGAGCGGGGGGTCCCATGGAGCAGTTCTTC
>TRBV27|-|-|TRBJ2-1
CASSQGGYNEQFF
TGTGCCAGCAGTCAAGGGGGTTACAATGAGCAGTTCTTC
>TRBV29-1|-|TRBD1|TRBJ1-1
CSTWTGNTEAFF
TGCAGCACGTGGACAGGGAACACTGAAGCTTTCTTT
>TRBV3-1/TRBV3-2|once|-|TRBJ2-3
CASSQGSLKSTDTQYF
TGTGCCAGCAGCCAAGGGAGCCTCAAAAGCACAGATACGCAGTATTTT
>TRBV5-1|-|-|TRBJ1-5
CASSLGQSDQPQHF
TGCGCCAGCAGCTTGGGGCAGTCTGATCAGCCCCAGCATTTT
>TRBV3-1/TRBV3-2|-|-|TRBJ1-1
CASSPTGRTMNTEAFF
TGTGCCAGCAGCCCCACCGGGAGAACCATGAACACTGAAGCTTTCTTT
>TRBV13|-|TRBD1|TRBJ2-1
CASSIGTGPYNEQFF
TGTGCCAGCAGCATCGGGACAGGGCCCTACAATGAGCAGTTCTTC
>TRBV4-1|-|TRBD2|TRBJ2-1
CASSMGRDEQFF
TGCGCCAGCAGCATGGGGAGGGATGAGCAGTTCTTC
>TRBV27|-|TRBD2|TRBJ2-1
CASSFLAGGLGNEQFF
TGTGCCAGCAGTTTCCTAGCGGGAGGGCTCGGCAATGAGCAGTTCTTC
>TRBV7-8|-|-|TRBJ1-5
CASSLTSGSNQPQHF
TGTGCCAGCAGCCTCACCTCAGGTAGCAATCAGCCCCAGCATTTT
>TRBV2|-|TRBD1|TRBJ2-7
CASSDQPYRGLEQYF
TGTGCCAGCAGTGACCAACCGTACAGGGGGCTCGAGCAGTACTTC
>TRBV6-1|-|-|TRBJ1-5
CASSDTNRDQPQHF
TGTGCCAGCAGTGATACCAACAGGGACCAGCCCCAGCATTTT
>TRBV19|-|-|TRBJ2-4
CASTSGFLAKNIQYF
TGTGCCAGTACCTCAGGGTTCCTAGCCAAAAACATTCAGTACTTC
>TRBV19|-|-|TRBJ1-4
CASRTGANEKLFF
TGTGCCAGTAGGACCGGGGCTAATGAAAAACTGTTTTTT
>TRBV13|once|TRBD1|TRBJ1-2
CASSPGAGGLYGYTF
TGTGCCAGCAGCCCTGGCGCAGGGGGGCTCTATGGCTACACCTTC
>TRBV2|-|-|TRBJ1-2
CASSEWGPNYGYTF
TGTGCCAGCAGTGAATGGGGGCCTAACTATGGCTACACCTTC
>TRBV12-3/TRBV12-4|-|TRBD1|TRBJ1-2
CASSMGQNYGYTF
TGTGCCAGCAGTATGGGACAGAACTATGGCTACACCTTC
>TRBV3-1/TRBV3-2|once|TRBD2|TRBJ2-3
CASRLASGDTQYF
TGTGCCAGCAGACTCGCTAGCGGAGATACGCAGTATTTT